This T cell receptor (beta chain) was sequenced during a study of cytomegalovirus exposure and HLA in healthy donors (dated by TCRdb to about 2017). For the study in its entirety: A later analysis indicated that the 90 to 150 validation repertoires were generated on the platform also employed for the 600 to 750 repertoires of the first cohort. To predict cytomegalovirus infection status, the study combined high-throughput TCR immunosequencing, statistical association of individual TCRs with disease status, and machine learning. The study aimed to test whether cataloging public T cell receptors could reveal signatures of past pathogen exposure. Along with the approximately 670-subject first cohort, a separate validation cohort of more than 90 different subjects was used. Summary of the overall study and its limitations: A few of the identified cytomegalovirus-associated TCR beta chains were confirmed in vitro to be specific for cytomegalovirus antigens. A total of 150 to 200 TCR beta chains were listed by the study as associated with cytomegalovirus. Subsequent analysis determined that TCRs grouped into clusters in the first cohort also showed a tendency toward co-occurrence across the 130 or so validation repertoires, and about 94% of cluster scores exceeded 0. All 130 or so repertoires were used to score co-occurrence in the validation cohort in a later analysis, because that analysis had no HLA typing for the cohort. It was suggested by the authors that the approach could potentially be generalized to other disease states and immunological phenotypes. Most TCR sequences were observed very rarely across donors, whereas some public TCRs were present in many individuals. The classifier was reported to diagnose cytomegalovirus status with high specificity and sensitivity in both the original cohort and the validation cohort.

Per the germline V gene, MNHEY is the CDR1 and SVGAGI is the CDR2. Inclusive of the bounding cysteine and phenylalanine, the CDR3 is 14 residues long. Here the CDR3 DNA is all that survives: 42 bases in frame from base 1. V is shortened by 0 bases, J by 2 bases, and the region joining them spans 7 bases. In its sample, this clone was seen once. The antigen this receptor binds is unknown. Base qualities are missing; no much larger clone stands one base away. The donors were included in the validation cohort of approximately 130 subjects, a group kept apart from the roughly 670-subject first cohort. Libraries were made using the immunoSEQ multiplex PCR assay. Turning to the authors' computational methods: A statistical classification framework was developed to diagnose cytomegalovirus status using the catalog of TCR beta chain sequences. The clones in this table, taken by TCRdb from immuneACCESS, are in-frame only. Not every clone is retained; where verified, under half of the shortfall comes from an unresolved V gene, and the cause of the rest is unknown. That table furnishes V, J and clone size, whereas the DNA furnished D and trimming. The sample includes about 74,000 clones, with around 94% observed a single time. The top ten clones comprise 1.5% to 1.7% of the sample.

This sequence originates from a man between 18 and 35 years old in good health and CMV-seropositive. Material for sequencing was PBMCs. The chain is assembled from TRBV6-5 and TRBJ1-2; the best D guess is TRBD1, with 5 bases matching. The encoded CDR3 is CASSYSTENYGYTF. The nucleotides read TGTGCCAGCAGTTACTCGACAGAAAACTATGGCTACACCTTC.